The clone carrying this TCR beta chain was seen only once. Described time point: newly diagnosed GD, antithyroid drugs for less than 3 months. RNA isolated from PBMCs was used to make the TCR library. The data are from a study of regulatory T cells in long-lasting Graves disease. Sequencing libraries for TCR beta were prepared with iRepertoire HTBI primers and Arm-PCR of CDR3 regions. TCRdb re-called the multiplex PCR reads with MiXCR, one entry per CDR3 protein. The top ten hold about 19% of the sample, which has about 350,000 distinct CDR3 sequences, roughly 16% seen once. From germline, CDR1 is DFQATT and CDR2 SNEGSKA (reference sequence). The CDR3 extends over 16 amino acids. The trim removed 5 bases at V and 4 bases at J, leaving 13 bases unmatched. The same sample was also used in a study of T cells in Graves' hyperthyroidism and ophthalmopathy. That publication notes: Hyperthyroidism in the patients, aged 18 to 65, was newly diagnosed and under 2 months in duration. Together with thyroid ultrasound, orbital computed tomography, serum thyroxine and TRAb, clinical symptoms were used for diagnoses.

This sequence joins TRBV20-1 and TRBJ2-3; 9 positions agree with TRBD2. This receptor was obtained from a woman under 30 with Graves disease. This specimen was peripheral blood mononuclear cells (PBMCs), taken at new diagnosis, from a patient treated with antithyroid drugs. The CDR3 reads CSAAGGAGGPADTQYF. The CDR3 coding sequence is TGCAGTGCTGCCGGGGGGGCGGGAGGGCCGGCAGATACGCAGTATTTT.